This T cell receptor (beta chain) was documented in a study of cytomegalovirus exposure and HLA in healthy donors. The PCR contained 60 Vbeta and 13 Jbeta primers. The method was immunoSEQ multiplex PCR; TCRdb's version includes in-frame clones alone and lacks a portion of them. The sample has around 150,000 clones, 75% to 85% seen once. V was trimmed by 6 bases and J by 1 base, leaving 12 bases between them. The CDR3 spans 15 residues. Germline CDR1 and CDR2: SNHLY and FYNNEI. Healthy bone marrow donors made up the cohort. Nominally healthy donors provided the samples, though records likely missed some immune exposures.

The chain carries TRBV2 and TRBJ1-4, with no clear D. The source material was PBMCs. This TCR was sampled from a woman aged 18-35 years in good health and CMV-seronegative. As DNA, the CDR3 is TGTGCCAGCAGGAGGCAGCCGGGAACTAATGAAAAACTGTTTTTT. As protein: CASRRQPGTNEKLFF. Combining the CDR3 with reference TRBV2 and TRBJ1-4 gives the whole variable domain EPEVTQTPSHQVTQMGQEVILRCVPISNHLYFYWYRQILGQKVEFLVSFYNNEISEKSEIFDDQFSVERPDGSNFTLKIRSTKLEDSAMYFCASRRQPGTNEKLFFGSGTQLSVL.